This T cell receptor (beta chain) derives from a study of T cells in localized non-small cell lung cancer. General study points: It remains possible that heterogeneity exists, since only one tumor region was sequenced. Density of T cells in blood, when higher, went with longer overall survival. Uninvolved adjacent lung had the highest recorded T cell clonality, with tumor below it.

Assay used: immunoSEQ multiplex PCR; TCRdb lists only in-frame clones, some missing. The table records over a thousand clones, about a third of them present only once. Germline values: CDR1 SGHDN, CDR2 FVKESK. The CDR3 runs 12 residues. Losses at the gene ends were 0 bases for V and 14 bases for J; bases not matched to a gene: 6. A remark on this clone: What it binds is not known.

The sample was normal lung tissue next to the tumor, taken before any cancer treatment. This chain connects TRBV14 to TRBJ1-2; 7 bases line up with TRBD1. The clonotype comes from a woman aged 40-75 years with stage I lung adenocarcinoma. The CDR3 DNA reads as TGTGCCAGCAGCCAAGAACCGGGACAGTCGACCTTC. It codes for CASSQEPGQSTF.